This T cell receptor (beta chain) was observed in a study of shared clonotypes between healthy human individuals. Looked up from germline, CDR1 is SNHLY and CDR2 is FYNNEI. The CDR3 spans 15 residues. V dropped 4 bases and J dropped 6; count of bases not matched to a gene: 8. The table came from immunoSEQ multiplex PCR; TCRdb's copy has only in-frame clones and leaves some out. Of over 300,000 clones in the sample, more than 75% were seen once. This clone was detected many times. The chain uses TRBV2 and TRBJ2-2; 7 nucleotides align to TRBD1. The sequencing input was memory CD8+ T cells sorted from blood. The subset was: CD45RO+ cells pooled with CCR7-negative TemRA cells. The sequence was obtained from a man aged 18 to 30 in good health. The CDR3: CASSAGQLLPGELFF. The CDR3 DNA follows: TGTGCCAGCAGTGCGGGACAGTTGCTCCCCGGGGAGCTGTTTTTT.